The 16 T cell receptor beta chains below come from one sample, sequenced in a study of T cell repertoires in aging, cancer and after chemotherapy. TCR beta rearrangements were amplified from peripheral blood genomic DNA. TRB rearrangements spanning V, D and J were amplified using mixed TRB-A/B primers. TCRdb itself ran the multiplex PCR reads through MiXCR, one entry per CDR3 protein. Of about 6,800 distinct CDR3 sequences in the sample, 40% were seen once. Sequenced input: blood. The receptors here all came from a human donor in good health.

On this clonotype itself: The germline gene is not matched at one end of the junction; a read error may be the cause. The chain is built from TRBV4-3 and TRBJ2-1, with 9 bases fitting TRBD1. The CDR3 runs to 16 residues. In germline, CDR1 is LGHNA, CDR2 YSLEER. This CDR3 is CASSPSWTGDYNEQFF. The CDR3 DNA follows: TGTGCCAGCAGCCCATCTTGGACAGGGGATTACAATGAGCAGTTCTTC.

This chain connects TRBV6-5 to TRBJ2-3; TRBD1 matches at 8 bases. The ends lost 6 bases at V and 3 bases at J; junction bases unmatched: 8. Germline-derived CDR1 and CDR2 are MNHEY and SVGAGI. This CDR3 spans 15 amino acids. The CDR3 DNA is TGTGCCAGCAGAGGACAGGGTTATGTAACAGATACGCAGTATTTT. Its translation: CASRGQGYVTDTQYF.

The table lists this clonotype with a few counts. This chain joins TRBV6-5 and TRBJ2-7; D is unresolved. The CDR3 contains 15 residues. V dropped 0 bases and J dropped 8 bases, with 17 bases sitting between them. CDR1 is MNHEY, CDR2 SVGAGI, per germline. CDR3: CASSYSRNFGRKQYF. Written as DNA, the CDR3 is TGTGCCAGCAGTTACTCGAGGAACTTCGGTCGTAAGCAGTACTTC.

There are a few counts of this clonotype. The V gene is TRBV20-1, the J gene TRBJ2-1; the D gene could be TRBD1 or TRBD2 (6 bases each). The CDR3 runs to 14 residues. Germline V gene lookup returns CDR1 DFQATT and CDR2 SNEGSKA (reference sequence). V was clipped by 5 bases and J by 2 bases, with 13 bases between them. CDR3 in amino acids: CSALRGATYNEQFF. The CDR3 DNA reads TGCAGTGCTCTGAGGGGGGCGACCTACAATGAGCAGTTCTTC.

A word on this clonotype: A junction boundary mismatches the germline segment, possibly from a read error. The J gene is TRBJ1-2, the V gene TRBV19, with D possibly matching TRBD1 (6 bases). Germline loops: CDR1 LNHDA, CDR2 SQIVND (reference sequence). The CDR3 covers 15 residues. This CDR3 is CASCIQGIVLYGYTF. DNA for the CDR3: TGTGCCAGTTGTATCCAGGGGATTGTTCTTTATGGCTACACCTTC.

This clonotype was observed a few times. CDR3: CASSFGDGSYEQYF. The CDR3 coding sequence is TGTGCCAGCAGTTTCGGGGACGGCTCCTACGAGCAGTACTTC. The genes are TRBV27 and TRBJ2-7; the D call may be TRBD1 or TRBD2 (5 bases each). Germline assignment: CDR1 MNHEY and CDR2 SMNVEV (reference sequence). The ends were cut back, 3 bases at V and 0 bases at J, with 9 bases in the middle. The length of the CDR3 is 14 residues.

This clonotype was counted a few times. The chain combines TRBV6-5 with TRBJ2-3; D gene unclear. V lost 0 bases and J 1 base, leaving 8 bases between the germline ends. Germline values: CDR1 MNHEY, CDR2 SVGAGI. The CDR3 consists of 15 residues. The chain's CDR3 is CASSYSSGRTDTQYF. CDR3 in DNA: TGTGCCAGCAGTTACTCCTCAGGACGCACAGATACGCAGTATTTT.

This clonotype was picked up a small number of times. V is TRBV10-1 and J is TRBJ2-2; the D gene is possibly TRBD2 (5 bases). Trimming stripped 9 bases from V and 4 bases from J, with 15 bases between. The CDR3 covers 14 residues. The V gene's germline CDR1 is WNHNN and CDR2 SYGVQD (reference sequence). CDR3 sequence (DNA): TGCGCCAGAGGAGGACGTGGTGGCACCGGGGAGCTGTTTTTT. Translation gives CARGGRGGTGELFF.

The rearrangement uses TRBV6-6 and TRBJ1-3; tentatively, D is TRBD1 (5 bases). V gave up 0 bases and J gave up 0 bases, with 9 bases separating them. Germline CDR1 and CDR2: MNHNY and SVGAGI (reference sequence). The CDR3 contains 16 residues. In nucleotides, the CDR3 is TGTGCCAGCAGTTACTCTATGGGGGTCTCTGGAAACACCATATATTTT. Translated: CASSYSMGVSGNTIYF.

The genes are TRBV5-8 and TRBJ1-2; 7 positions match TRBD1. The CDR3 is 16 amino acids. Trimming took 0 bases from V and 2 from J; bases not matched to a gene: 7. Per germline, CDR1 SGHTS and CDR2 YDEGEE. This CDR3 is CASSLVRDSRNYGYTF. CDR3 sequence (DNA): TGTGCCAGCAGCTTGGTCCGGGACAGCCGCAACTATGGCTACACCTTC. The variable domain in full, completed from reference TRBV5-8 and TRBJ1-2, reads EAGVTQSPTHLIKTRGQQATLRCSPISGHTSVYWYQQALGLGLQFLLWYDEGEERNRGNFPPRFSGRQFPNYSSELNVNALELEDSALYLCASSLVRDSRNYGYTFGSGTRLTVV.

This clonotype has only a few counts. CDR3 DNA: TGTGCCACCTATCCGGGACAGAACGCCTCTGGGGCCAACGTCCTGACTTTC. Translating gives CATYPGQNASGANVLTF. The chain uses TRBV10-3 and TRBJ2-6, with TRBD1 identical over 7 bases. The CDR3 loop spans 17 amino acids. J lost 0 bases, V lost 10 bases, and 12 bases had no gene match. Germline assignment: CDR1 ENHRY and CDR2 SYGVKD.

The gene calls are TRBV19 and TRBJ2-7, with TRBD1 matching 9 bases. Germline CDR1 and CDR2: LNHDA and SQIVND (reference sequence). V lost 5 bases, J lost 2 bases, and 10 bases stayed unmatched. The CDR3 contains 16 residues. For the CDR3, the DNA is TGTGCCAGTAGTTCGGACAGGGGAAAATGGGCCTACGAGCAGTACTTC. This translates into CASSSDRGKWAYEQYF.

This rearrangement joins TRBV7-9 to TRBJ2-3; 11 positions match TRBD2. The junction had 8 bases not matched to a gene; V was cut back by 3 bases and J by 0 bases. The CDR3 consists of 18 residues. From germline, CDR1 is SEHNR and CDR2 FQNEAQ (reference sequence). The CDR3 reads CASSFASGGSSSTDTQYF. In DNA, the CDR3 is TGTGCCAGCAGCTTTGCTAGCGGGGGGTCCTCTAGCACAGATACGCAGTATTTT.

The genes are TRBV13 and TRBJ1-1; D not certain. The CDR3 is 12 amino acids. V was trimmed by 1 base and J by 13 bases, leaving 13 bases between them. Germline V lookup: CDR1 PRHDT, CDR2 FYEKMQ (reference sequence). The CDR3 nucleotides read TGTGCCAGCAGCTTAGCCAGCCGGTCTGTTTTCTTT. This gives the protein CASSLASRSVFF.

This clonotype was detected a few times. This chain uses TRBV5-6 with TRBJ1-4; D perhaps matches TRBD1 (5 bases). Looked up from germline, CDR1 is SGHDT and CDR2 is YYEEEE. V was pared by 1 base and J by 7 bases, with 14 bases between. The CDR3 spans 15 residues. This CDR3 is CASSLFGAGAEKLFF. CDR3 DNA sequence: TGTGCCAGCAGCTTGTTCGGGGCAGGTGCTGAAAAACTGTTTTTT.

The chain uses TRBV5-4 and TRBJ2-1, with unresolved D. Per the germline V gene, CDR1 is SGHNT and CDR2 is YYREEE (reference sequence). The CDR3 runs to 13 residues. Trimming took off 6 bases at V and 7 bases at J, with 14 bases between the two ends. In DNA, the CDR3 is TGTGCCAGCACCTTACCGGACGGTAATGAGCAGTTCTTC. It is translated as CASTLPDGNEQFF.